A selection of T cell receptor beta chains follows, all from one sample in a study of a mutant IDH1 vaccine in newly diagnosed glioma. For these TCRs, the target antigens are not known. Assay used: immunoSEQ multiplex PCR; TCRdb lists only in-frame clones, some missing. The sample yields around 78,000 clones, 65% to 90% seen once. Sequenced material: PBMCs, taken from a glioma patient whose treatment included an IDH1 peptide vaccine. These receptors were taken from a man under 40 with glioma. Some clones in this sample may be carry-over from other donors' samples. CDR3s include the opening cysteine and the closing phenylalanine or tryptophan. The D gene is left open where the match is weak. The size of a clone is reported for some rows only, either as once, few or many, or as a class for expanded clones.

clone_size,d_call,v_call,j_call,cdr3_aa,cdr3_nt
-,-,TRBV5-1,TRBJ1-1,CASSLEGPEAFF,TGCGCCAGCAGCTTGGAAGGGCCTGAAGCTTTCTTT
-,TRBD1,TRBV5-1,TRBJ2-2,CASSPGQGRDTGELFF,TGCGCCAGCAGCCCCGGACAGGGCAGGGACACCGGGGAGCTGTTTTTT
once,-,TRBV27,TRBJ2-7,CASSLTRGLTLEQYF,TGTGCCAGCAGTCTAACGAGGGGCTTGACTTTGGAGCAGTACTTC
-,TRBD1,TRBV5-8,TRBJ2-3,CASSLGQVSTDTQYF,TGTGCCAGCAGCCTTGGACAGGTCAGCACAGATACGCAGTATTTT
-,-,TRBV19,TRBJ1-5,CASSIQRNQPQHF,TGTGCCAGTAGTATACAGCGCAATCAGCCCCAGCATTTT
once,TRBD1,TRBV5-5,TRBJ2-1,CASSGAGTGDNEQFF,TGTGCCAGCAGCGGGGCCGGGACAGGGGACAATGAGCAGTTCTTC
-,TRBD2,TRBV18,TRBJ2-1,CASSPPISGRFNEQFF,TGTGCCAGCTCACCACCGATTAGCGGGAGGTTCAATGAGCAGTTCTTC
-,TRBD1,TRBV6-1,TRBJ1-5,CASSEMDRKNSNQPQHF,TGTGCCAGCAGTGAAATGGACAGGAAAAATAGCAATCAGCCCCAGCATTTT
-,-,TRBV27,TRBJ2-1,CASTLRGTYNEQFF,TGTGCCAGCACCCTCCGGGGGACCTACAATGAGCAGTTCTTC
-,-,TRBV5-1,TRBJ1-2,CASSLGSNYGYTF,TGCGCCAGCAGCTTGGGGAGTAACTATGGCTACACCTTC
-,-,TRBV7-2,TRBJ2-1,CASSLALAPYNEQFF,TGTGCCAGCAGCTTAGCACTAGCTCCCTACAATGAGCAGTTCTTC